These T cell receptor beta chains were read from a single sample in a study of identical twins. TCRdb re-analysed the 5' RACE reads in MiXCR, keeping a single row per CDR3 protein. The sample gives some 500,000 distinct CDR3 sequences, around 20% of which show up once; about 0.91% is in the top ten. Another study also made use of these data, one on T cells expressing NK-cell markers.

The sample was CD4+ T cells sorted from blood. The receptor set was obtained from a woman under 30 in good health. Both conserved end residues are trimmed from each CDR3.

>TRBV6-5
ASSYSWGSTEAF
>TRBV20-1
SARRGLAGGAQY
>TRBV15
ATSRRASETQY
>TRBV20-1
SGLSGSSTDTQY
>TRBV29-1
SVDGQGFDEQF
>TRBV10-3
AISNSLENSPLH
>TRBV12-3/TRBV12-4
ASSLGPPVIQETQY
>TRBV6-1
ASIGQGRGNQPQH
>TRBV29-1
SVGTVRNQPQH
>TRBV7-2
ASGGGPNTEAF
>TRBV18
ASSPGISTDTQY
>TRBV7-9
ASSLTMTGETQY
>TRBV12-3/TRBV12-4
ASNDQANTEAF
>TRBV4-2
ASSQGVRVGQPQH
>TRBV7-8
ASSPRTGANTGELF
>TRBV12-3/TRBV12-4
ASRDQGQPQH
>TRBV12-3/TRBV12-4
ASSFQGAFGYT
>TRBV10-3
AISESTSGNYEQY
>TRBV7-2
ASQPRLVTSAYNEQF
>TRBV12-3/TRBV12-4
ASSFFLAEGTEAF
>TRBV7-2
ASSFDRFSDEQF
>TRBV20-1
SARVGGYNEQF
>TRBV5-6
ASSLGLAGTGNEKLF
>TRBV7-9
ASGRGENTEAF
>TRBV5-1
ASSAQGIGGTEAF
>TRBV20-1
CARDQASEGYNEQF
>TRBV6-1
ASNRPGNTEAF
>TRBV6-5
ASSYPSSGASEQF
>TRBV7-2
ASSLDRDLHEQY
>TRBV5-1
ASALAGRLDEQF
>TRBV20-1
SARALQFQETQY
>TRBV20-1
SGQWGGGMRTQY
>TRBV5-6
ATRGSGNGYT
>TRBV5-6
ASSSFLAGGTDTQY
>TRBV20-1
SARDLGGMNTEAF
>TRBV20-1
SAIASPHETQY
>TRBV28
ASSSGTGANVLT
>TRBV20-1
SARDGGTGGSTDTQY
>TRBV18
ASSPVGYEQY
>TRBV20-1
SAPDGPTDTQY
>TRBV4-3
ASSQVPGGTPKY
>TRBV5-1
ASSFSSGRPANYGYT
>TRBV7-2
ATRVTGGGTGELF
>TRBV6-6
ASSYGQYHEQY
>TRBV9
ASSVAWGTALQETQY
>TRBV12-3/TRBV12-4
ASRHSEPKGSTNEKLF
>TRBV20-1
SAGRLVDTQY
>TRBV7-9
ASSLGQGVGSTEAF
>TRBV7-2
ASSPSRLAAGETQY
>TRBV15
ATSRDSGRYEQY
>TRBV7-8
ASSFLGLAVYNEQF